The source of this TCR beta chain is a study of beta chain features in type 1 diabetes. Study outcomes and limitations: Type 1 diabetes patients had moderately but significantly shorter TCRB CDR3s in all four CD4+ subsets. Any HLA type influence on TCRB rearrangement was left unresolved here.

V was pared by 5 bases and J by 8 bases, with 13 bases between. Germline-derived CDR1 and CDR2 are SEHNR and FQNEAQ (reference sequence). This CDR3 has 13 residues. Investigators reverse transcribed all isolated RNA, so they sequenced expressed TCRB transcripts. Stem cell-like memory T cell samples underwent survey-depth immunoSEQ sequencing. They averaged approximately 1 million reads. Assay: immunoSEQ multiplex PCR; the TCRdb copy retains only in-frame clones and omits some. The repertoire holds roughly 50,000 clones, with about 48% as singletons. With respect to this clone: Its cognate antigen is unknown.

Input material: stem cell memory CD4+ T cells from blood. V usage is TRBV7-9 and J usage is TRBJ2-1, with a possible D match to TRBD2 (6 bases). The clonotype was recovered from a young man with type 1 diabetes. The CDR3 spells CASSPASAYEQFF. The CDR3, as DNA: TGTGCCAGCAGCCCGGCTAGCGCTTATGAGCAGTTCTTC.